This TCR beta chain originates from a study of T cell changes during pregnancy in multiple sclerosis. The CDR3 contains 16 residues. The germline CDR1 and CDR2 sequences are SEHNR and FQNEAQ (reference sequence). Deletions cut 5 bases from V and 0 bases from J, with 15 bases between. The data were produced by immunoSEQ multiplex PCR, yet TCRdb's version contains in-frame clones alone and is incomplete. The data show 58,000 or so clones, around 85% seen once. The receptor comes from a female donor with multiple sclerosis, enrolled in a pregnancy study. The specimen comprised CD4+ T cells from peripheral blood mononuclear cells, sampled in the third trimester of pregnancy. The chain uses TRBV7-9 and TRBJ2-3, with TRBD1 as a possible D gene (5 bases). CDR3: CASSPGSDPSTDTQYF. DNA for the CDR3: TGTGCCAGCAGCCCAGGGTCCGACCCGAGCACAGATACGCAGTATTTT.